Given below is one TCR beta chain in context. The record originates from a study of cytomegalovirus exposure and HLA in healthy donors. Both 60 Vbeta primers and 13 Jbeta primers went into the PCR. The assay was immunoSEQ multiplex PCR, and TCRdb's table has in-frame clones only and misses some. Counted here are about 180,000 clones, over 75% occurring once; the ten biggest clones make up approximately 6%. From germline, CDR1 is SGHVS and CDR2 FQNEAQ. Trimming removed 5 bases from V and 0 bases from J, with 11 bases in between. The CDR3 totals 15 residues. This sequence originates from a man aged 35 to 55 in good health and CMV-seropositive. Specimen: PBMCs. The gene calls are TRBV7-8 and TRBJ1-5, with a possible D match to TRBD1 (6 bases). CDR3 loop: CASSHQGHSNQPQHF. The CDR3 nucleotides read TGTGCCAGCAGCCACCAGGGACATAGCAATCAGCCCCAGCATTTT.